This TCR beta chain was retrieved from a study of cytomegalovirus exposure and HLA in healthy donors. This clone was seen once. Primers: 60 Vbeta forward and 13 Jbeta reverse. Clones were sequenced by immunoSEQ multiplex PCR, and TCRdb holds only the in-frame ones, with some missing. The sample lists around 150,000 clones, 68% seen once, with roughly 1.4% in the top ten. This CDR3 has 16 residues. Germline values: CDR1 LNHNV, CDR2 YYDKDF (reference sequence). V trimming: 5 bases; J trimming: 2 bases; junction bases outside the gene matches: 10. What was sequenced was PBMCs. This sequence was found in a man aged 50-60 years in good health and CMV-seronegative. V gene TRBV15 combines with J gene TRBJ2-3, with 7 bases lining up with TRBD1. The CDR3 sequence is CATSVTGQPSTDTQYF. The CDR3 coding sequence is TGTGCCACCAGCGTCACGGGACAGCCATCCACAGATACGCAGTATTTT.